These 12 T cell receptor beta chains were all obtained from the same sample, sequenced in a study of vaccination effects on CD4 cells after COVID-19 (dated by TCRdb to 2022 to 2024). In the ViraFEST assay, PBMC were stimulated with viral peptide pools, and antigen-specific CD4+ T cell clonotypes were then identified by expansion using TCR sequencing. After roughly 11 days of culture, CD4+ T cells were isolated with the EasySep CD4+ T cell isolation kit. Each participant received two doses of an mRNA SARS-CoV-2 vaccine, either BNT162b2 or mRNA-1273. No cognate antigen is known for these TCRs. Libraries were made using the immunoSEQ multiplex PCR assay. In its TCRdb copy, this immuneACCESS table keeps in-frame sequences only and misses some clones. Where compared with another copy, unresolved V genes explain less than half of these, and the others have no known cause. The sample has roughly 24,000 clones on record, about four fifths of them singletons. About 5.3% of the sample lies in the top ten.

The specimen comprised CD4+ T cells from PBMCs cultured with SARS-CoV-2 spike peptides, sampled after COVID-19 vaccination. The cell subset or site label here, explained by the study, means: SARS-CoV-2 spike overlapping peptide pool stimulation. These receptors all come from a human donor who received a COVID-19 vaccine. Some clones in this sample may be carry-over from other donors' samples.

This clone has only one observation. V is TRBV11-2 and J is TRBJ2-3; no definite D call. This CDR3 is built from 17 residues. Trimming took 5 bases from V and 1 from J, leaving 19 bases between them. Germline CDR1 reads SGHAT; CDR2 reads FQNNGV. Written as DNA, the CDR3 is TGTGCCAGCAGCCGCAACCCGGTCATGACGGGCACAGATACGCAGTATTTT. Its protein product is CASSRNPVMTGTDTQYF.

The chain recombines TRBV19 with TRBJ1-1; D gene unclear. CDR1 LNHDA and CDR2 SQIVND come from the germline V gene (reference sequence). With 1 base removed from V and 4 bases from J, the gap between germline ends came to 13 bases. The CDR3 extends over 15 amino acids. The CDR3 sequence is CASSIARRAGTEAFF. CDR3 DNA sequence: TGTGCCAGTAGTATAGCTCGTCGGGCAGGCACTGAAGCTTTCTTT.

This rearrangement joins TRBV5-1 to TRBJ2-6, with unresolved D. Germline CDR1 SGHRS, CDR2 YFSETQ. The CDR3 is 16 residues long. V lost 0 bases, J lost 0 bases, and 7 bases lay in between. CDR3 DNA: TGCGCCAGCAGCTTGGTAGGCAGCTCTGGGGCCAACGTCCTGACTTTC. Translating it yields CASSLVGSSGANVLTF. Based on the CDR3 plus reference TRBV5-1 and TRBJ2-6, the full variable domain is KAGVTQTPRYLIKTRGQQVTLSCSPISGHRSVSWYQQTPGQGLQFLFEYFSETQRNKGNFPGRFSGRQFSNSRSEMNVSTLELGDSALYLCASSLVGSSGANVLTFGAGSRLTVL.

This chain joins TRBV5-5 and TRBJ2-6; D ambiguous. The CDR3 covers 16 residues. Germline V lookup: CDR1 SGHKS, CDR2 YYEKEE (reference sequence). V was shortened by 2 bases and J by 4 bases, with 13 bases between the two germline ends. This CDR3 reads CASSLGDARGANVLTF. The CDR3 DNA reads TGTGCCAGCAGCTTAGGCGACGCAAGGGGGGCCAACGTCCTGACTTTC.

V gene TRBV5-1 combines with J gene TRBJ2-5; D call uncertain. The CDR3 loop spans 13 amino acids. With 2 bases removed from V and 5 bases from J, the gap between germline ends came to 10 bases. Germline V gene data show CDR1 as SGHRS and CDR2 as YFSETQ. The CDR3 is CASSFTAQETQYF. DNA of the CDR3: TGCGCCAGCAGCTTCACCGCCCAGGAGACCCAGTACTTC.

This chain connects TRBV19 to TRBJ1-1; 7 nucleotides agree with TRBD1. Germline CDR1 reads LNHDA; CDR2 reads SQIVND (reference sequence). The CDR3 runs to 12 residues. With V trimmed by 4 bases and J by 6 bases, 2 bases remained unmatched. In DNA form, the CDR3 reads TGTGCCAGTAGTAGGACAGGAGCTGAAGCTTTCTTT. Translation gives CASSRTGAEAFF.

The V and J genes are TRBV3-1 (or the pseudogene TRBV3-2) and TRBJ1-4, with D perhaps TRBD1 (6 bases). The CDR3 covers 11 residues. Deletions cut 6 bases from V and 8 bases from J, with 7 bases between. The germline CDR1 and CDR2 sequences are LGHDT and YNNKEL (reference sequence). The CDR3 DNA sequence: TGTGCCAGCAGTAGGGGGGAAAAACTGTTTTTT. Protein product: CASSRGEKLFF.

The rearrangement links TRBV30 to TRBJ2-1; a weak D match, TRBD1 (5 bases). Trimming took 3 bases from V and 3 from J, leaving 18 bases between them. This CDR3 contains 16 residues. Germline CDR1 reads GTSNPN; CDR2 reads SVGIG (reference sequence). The CDR3 nucleotides are TGTGCCTGGAGAGACCAGGGCCTCCCTAACTACAATGAGCAGTTCTTC. This encodes CAWRDQGLPNYNEQFF.

V gene TRBV21-1 combines with J gene TRBJ1-5. TRBV21-1 is an annotated pseudogene. The CDR3 runs to 17 residues. The CDR3: CASSFYYLGGGNQPQHF. CDR3 coding DNA: TGTGCCAGCAGCTTCTACTACCTAGGAGGTGGCAATCAGCCCCAGCATTTT.

This sequence joins TRBV28 and TRBJ1-3, with D uncertain. The CDR3 is made up of 11 amino acids. Looked up from germline, CDR1 is MDHEN and CDR2 is SYDVKM. Trimming stripped 7 bases from V and 9 bases from J, with 10 bases between. The CDR3 loop is CASNSLGTIYF. CDR3 sequence (DNA): TGTGCCAGCAATTCGCTCGGCACCATATATTTT.

This chain links TRBV7-2 with TRBJ2-2, with D perhaps TRBD1 (5 bases). CDR1 and CDR2 (germline): SGHTA, FQGNSA. V lost 1 base to trimming and J lost 1 base, with 16 bases between them. The CDR3 totals 18 residues. The CDR3 DNA reads as TGTGCCAGCAGCTTAGAATACTGGGGCAGAGGGAACACCGGGGAGCTGTTTTTT. This sequence encodes CASSLEYWGRGNTGELFF.

J is TRBJ1-3 and V is TRBV19; D gene uncertain. The V gene's germline CDR1 is LNHDA and CDR2 SQIVND (reference sequence). V was cut by 5 bases and J by 0 bases, with 14 bases left in between. The CDR3 length is 16 residues. CDR3 sequence: CASSVTTGNSGNTIYF. The DNA of the CDR3 is TGTGCCAGTAGTGTCACGACGGGGAACTCTGGAAACACCATATATTTT.